Listed below are T cell receptor beta chains from one sample, sequenced in a study of control samples from healthy donors and cancer patients. This table comes from immunoSEQ multiplex PCR, and its TCRdb copy is limited to in-frame clones, with some not included. The table shows 100,000 to 150,000 clones, with roughly 92% occurring only once. The sequenced material came from PBMCs. These receptors came from an older man with head and neck cancer. CDR3s include the opening cysteine and the closing phenylalanine or tryptophan. The D gene is left open where the match is weak. Clone sizes are given selectively: once, few, many, or a class where the clone is expanded.

V gene	clone size	D gene	J gene	CDR3 protein	CDR3 DNA
TRBV5-1	-	-	TRBJ2-1	CASSLRGQINEQFF	TGCGCCAGCAGCTTGCGGGGCCAAATCAATGAGCAGTTCTTC
TRBV30	-	-	TRBJ1-2	CAWSVGGFGGYTF	TGTGCCTGGAGTGTAGGAGGGTTTGGTGGCTACACCTTC
TRBV6-5	-	-	TRBJ2-2	CASSRTLGTGELFF	TGTGCCAGCAGTAGGACTTTAGGGACCGGGGAGCTGTTTTTT
TRBV15	-	-	TRBJ1-2	CATSRDRINYGYTF	TGTGCCACCAGCAGAGACAGGATAAACTATGGCTACACCTTC
TRBV18	-	TRBD2	TRBJ2-3	CASSPPWLAGTDTQYF	TGTGCCAGCTCACCACCGTGGCTAGCGGGCACAGATACGCAGTATTTT
TRBV9	-	TRBD1	TRBJ1-5	CASSGGTGDQPQHF	TGTGCCAGCAGCGGGGGGACAGGGGATCAGCCCCAGCATTTT
TRBV6-5	-	TRBD1	TRBJ2-7	CASDRGVSYEQYF	TGTGCCAGCGACAGGGGGGTTTCCTACGAGCAGTACTTC
TRBV18	-	-	TRBJ2-7	CASSQDRRVYEQYF	TGTGCCAGCTCACAAGACAGGCGAGTCTACGAGCAGTACTTC
TRBV10-1	-	-	TRBJ2-1	CASSESWTGSGSEQFF	TGCGCCAGCAGTGAGTCGTGGACCGGGTCTGGAAGTGAGCAGTTCTTC
TRBV18	-	-	TRBJ2-7	CASSLTRPPRGSYEQYF	TGTGCCAGCTCACTAACCCGACCGCCCAGGGGCTCCTACGAGCAGTACTTC
TRBV12-3/TRBV12-4	-	-	TRBJ2-2	CASTPSSTGELFF	TGTGCCAGCACGCCATCTTCCACCGGGGAGCTGTTTTTT
TRBV19	-	TRBD2	TRBJ2-1	CASSGTSGRSGSYNEQFF	TGTGCCAGTAGCGGGACTAGCGGGAGAAGTGGCTCCTACAATGAGCAGTTCTTC
TRBV25-1	-	-	TRBJ1-3	CASSEGDLYSGNTIYF	TGTGCCAGCAGTGAAGGGGACCTCTACTCTGGAAACACCATATATTTT
TRBV5-1	-	TRBD1	TRBJ2-2	CASQLGQGLGELFF	TGCGCCAGTCAACTGGGACAGGGCCTCGGGGAGCTGTTTTTT
TRBV20-1	-	-	TRBJ1-4	CSASGLGTNEKLFF	TGCAGTGCTAGTGGTCTGGGGACTAATGAAAAACTGTTTTTT
TRBV7-2	-	-	TRBJ1-2	CASSLPLGRNYGYTF	TGTGCCAGCAGCCTACCCTTGGGACGGAACTATGGCTACACCTTC
TRBV4-3	-	-	TRBJ1-3	CASSQGPDGGNTIYF	TGCGCCAGCAGCCAAGGGCCGGACGGTGGAAACACCATATATTTT
TRBV5-8	-	TRBD1	TRBJ2-5	CASSLQSLGQGETQYF	TGTGCCAGCAGCCTTCAGAGTTTGGGACAGGGGGAGACCCAGTACTTC
TRBV18	-	-	TRBJ2-7	CASSPGKTYEQYF	TGTGCCAGCTCACCGGGTAAGACCTACGAGCAGTACTTC
TRBV5-5	-	TRBD2	TRBJ2-1	CASSLVYVRTSGGAKEQFF	TGTGCCAGCAGCTTGGTCTACGTTCGGACTAGCGGGGGGGCCAAGGAGCAGTTCTTC
TRBV5-1	-	-	TRBJ1-2	CASSLEGAHGYTF	TGCGCCAGCAGCTTGGAAGGGGCCCATGGCTACACCTTC
TRBV9	-	-	TRBJ2-3	CASSVVADTQYF	TGTGCCAGCAGCGTAGTAGCAGATACGCAGTATTTT
TRBV6-5	-	-	TRBJ2-7	CASSRGQGPYEQYF	TGTGCCAGCAGCCGGGGTCAGGGCCCCTACGAGCAGTACTTC
TRBV5-1	-	TRBD2	TRBJ2-7	CASSLAGAGGPGEQYF	TGCGCCAGCAGCTTGGCCGGAGCGGGAGGGCCGGGAGAGCAGTACTTC
TRBV7-9	-	-	TRBJ2-5	CASSLRTPETQYF	TGTGCCAGCAGTCTTAGGACGCCAGAGACCCAGTACTTC
TRBV10-3	-	TRBD1	TRBJ1-2	CAISESLQGVGYTF	TGTGCCATCAGTGAGTCTCTCCAGGGGGTCGGCTACACCTTC
TRBV6-5	few	-	TRBJ2-2	CASSLGLLNTGELFF	TGTGCCAGCAGCTTGGGACTTTTGAACACCGGGGAGCTGTTTTTT
TRBV19	-	-	TRBJ1-4	CASTRWGAGEKLFF	TGTGCCAGTACCAGGTGGGGGGCAGGTGAAAAACTGTTTTTT
TRBV24-1	-	TRBD1	TRBJ2-7	CATSDYPYRDRGLKYEQYF	TGTGCCACCAGTGATTACCCCTACCGGGACAGGGGGCTTAAGTACGAGCAGTACTTC
TRBV5-1	-	-	TRBJ2-1	CASSSREGAQGQFF	TGCGCCAGCAGCTCCAGAGAGGGTGCACAGGGGCAGTTCTTC
TRBV3-1/TRBV3-2	-	TRBD2	TRBJ2-5	CASSQDLLAIPQETQYF	TGTGCCAGCAGCCAAGATCTACTAGCGATCCCCCAAGAGACCCAGTACTTC
TRBV27	-	-	TRBJ2-6	CASSLSGANVLTF	TGTGCCAGCAGCTTATCTGGGGCCAACGTCCTGACTTTC
TRBV30	-	-	TRBJ1-1	CAWSVRGPATEAFF	TGTGCCTGGAGTGTACGGGGGCCGGCCACTGAAGCTTTCTTT
TRBV12-3/TRBV12-4	-	-	TRBJ2-7	CASSLDFLQYF	TGTGCCAGCAGTCTAGATTTCTTGCAGTACTTC
TRBV4-3	-	TRBD1	TRBJ1-2	CASSPTTGVKNYGYTF	TGCGCCAGCAGCCCAACGACAGGGGTGAAGAACTATGGCTACACCTTC
TRBV4-3	-	-	TRBJ1-6	CASSQHRGSTLHF	TGCGCCAGCAGCCAGCATCGAGGATCCACCCTCCACTTT
TRBV7-6	once	TRBD1	TRBJ1-1	CASSPTTGVNTEAFF	TGTGCCAGCAGCCCGACGACAGGGGTGAACACTGAAGCTTTCTTT
TRBV7-6	-	TRBD1	TRBJ2-7	CASSLGNRGLDEQYF	TGTGCCAGCAGCTTAGGTAATAGGGGGCTTGACGAGCAGTACTTC
TRBV19	-	-	TRBJ1-1	CASSISRHTEAFF	TGTGCCAGTAGTATTAGCAGGCACACTGAAGCTTTCTTT
TRBV11-3	-	-	TRBJ2-2	CASSLGGPTGELFF	TGTGCCAGCAGCTTAGGTGGGCCCACCGGGGAGCTGTTTTTT
TRBV5-4	-	TRBD1	TRBJ1-2	CASSLGQGVSYGYTF	TGTGCCAGCAGCTTGGGACAGGGGGTCAGCTATGGCTACACCTTC
TRBV3-1/TRBV3-2	-	-	TRBJ2-7	CASSSTGSYEQYF	TGTGCCAGCAGCTCGACAGGCTCCTACGAGCAGTACTTC
TRBV5-4	once	TRBD1	TRBJ1-2	CASSPQGARGGYTF	TGTGCCAGCAGCCCACAGGGGGCGCGGGGTGGCTACACCTTC
TRBV6-5	-	TRBD1	TRBJ2-7	CATGRQGAYEQYF	TGTGCCACAGGAAGACAGGGGGCCTACGAGCAGTACTTC
TRBV3-1/TRBV3-2	-	TRBD1	TRBJ1-4	CASSLKTGVWNEKLFF	TGTGCCAGCAGCCTTAAAACAGGGGTATGGAATGAAAAACTGTTTTTT
TRBV15	-	-	TRBJ2-1	CATSRDGWGALF	TGTGCCACCAGCAGAGATGGTTGGGGGGCCCTCTTC
TRBV4-3	-	TRBD2	TRBJ2-1	CASSQDTPGGLDNEQFF	TGCGCCAGCAGCCAAGATACCCCGGGAGGGCTTGACAATGAGCAGTTCTTC
TRBV12-3/TRBV12-4	few	-	TRBJ2-3	CASSPGTDTQYF	TGTGCCAGCAGTCCAGGGACAGATACGCAGTATTTT
TRBV9	-	TRBD1	TRBJ1-4	CASSGNRGPTTSEKLFF	TGTGCCAGCAGCGGGAACAGGGGACCGACAACTAGTGAAAAACTGTTTTTT